The present T cell receptor beta chain was sequenced within a study of blood T cell repertoires in COVID-19. In Seattle, patients joined the study during active infection and were tracked longitudinally. Methods used by the authors: Reference gene primer amplification yielded estimated nucleated cell counts. Data came from immunoSEQ multiplex PCR; TCRdb stores just in-frame clones and leaves some out. V, J and clone size derive from that table, while D and trimming were established from the DNA sequence. The sample records tens of thousands of clones, around 82% being singletons. The sequence derives from a man aged 55-75 years with COVID-19, enrolled during active disease. Material: peripheral blood.

This CDR3 reads CATSERGQITGELFF. The CDR3, as DNA: TGTGCCACCAGTGAGCGGGGACAGATCACCGGGGAGCTGTTTTTT. The chain links TRBV24-1 to TRBJ2-2; TRBD1 might be the D (7 bases). The CDR3 has 15 amino acids. Germline CDR1 KGHDR, CDR2 SFDVKD. V lost 4 bases, J lost 4 bases, and 12 bases lay in between.